This T cell receptor (beta chain) appears in the sequencing data of a study of blood T cell repertoires in COVID-19. Study details: Sites in the United States, Italy and Spain provided acute and convalescent COVID-19 samples. The cDNA or gDNA used as material had been derived from T cells, B-cell-depleted T cells, or PBMCs.

Trimming took 7 bases from V and 5 from J, leaving 15 bases between them. The germline CDR1 and CDR2 sequences are LNHDA and SQIVND (reference sequence). The CDR3 extends over 14 amino acids. In the authors' workflow: Nucleated cell counts were estimated from reference gene primer amplification. Some clones are missing from TCRdb's copy, which holds only in-frame ones; the method was immunoSEQ multiplex PCR. V and J calls and clone size are as listed in that table; D and trimming were resolved from the DNA. Of around 25,000 clones detected, about nine tenths appear once; the ten largest clones hold roughly 22%.

The origin of this receptor is a man aged 65 to 79 in a cohort sampled during active COVID-19. Sequences were obtained from peripheral blood. The rearrangement joins TRBV19 to TRBJ1-5; D is unresolved. This CDR3 is CASMVTNVDQPQHF. In DNA, the CDR3 is TGTGCCAGTATGGTAACAAACGTGGATCAGCCCCAGCATTTT.